In its sample, the clone carrying this TCR beta chain was seen many times. This entry is derived from a study of Graves' ophthalmopathy and Graves' hyperthyroidism. Trimming left V 0 bases short and J 2 bases short, with 17 bases between. The germline gives CDR1 DFQATT, CDR2 SNEGSKA (reference sequence). The CDR3 extends over 16 amino acids. Amplification of the TCR beta CDR3 regions used RNA transcripts (as template). Scientists carried out first-round RT-PCR using HTBI primers and then a second-round multiplex PCR. TCRdb itself ran the multiplex PCR reads through MiXCR, one entry per CDR3 protein. Here the sample spans just over 400,000 distinct CDR3 sequences, roughly 21% being singletons.

The clonotype was recovered from a young woman with stable Graves' hyperthyroidism. Sequencing was carried out using peripheral blood. The chain employs TRBV20-1 and TRBJ2-7; possibly TRBD2 for D (5 bases). The CDR3 coding sequence is TGCAGTGCTAGAGAGGGGTCGCGAGGGCTTCCCTACGAGCAGTACTTC. Its translation is CSAREGSRGLPYEQYF.